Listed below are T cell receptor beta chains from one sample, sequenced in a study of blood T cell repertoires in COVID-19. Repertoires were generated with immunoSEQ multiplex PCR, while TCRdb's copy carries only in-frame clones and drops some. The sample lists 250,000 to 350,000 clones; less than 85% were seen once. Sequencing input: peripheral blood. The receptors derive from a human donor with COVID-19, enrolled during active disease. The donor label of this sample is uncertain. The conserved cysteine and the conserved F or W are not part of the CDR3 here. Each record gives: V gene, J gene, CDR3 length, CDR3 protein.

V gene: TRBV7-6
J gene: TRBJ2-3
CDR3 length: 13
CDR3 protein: ASSLPPGFTDTQY

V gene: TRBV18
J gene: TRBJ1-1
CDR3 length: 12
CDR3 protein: ASSLTTDYTEAF

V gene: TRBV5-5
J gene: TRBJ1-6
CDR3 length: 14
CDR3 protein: ASSVGQGIQNSPLH

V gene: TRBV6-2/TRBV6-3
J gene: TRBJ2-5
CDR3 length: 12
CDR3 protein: ASSATTTQETQY

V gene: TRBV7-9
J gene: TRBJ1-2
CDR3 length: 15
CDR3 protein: ASSFTGGANRNYGYT

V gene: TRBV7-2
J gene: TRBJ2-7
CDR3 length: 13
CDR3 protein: ASSSSGTESYEQY

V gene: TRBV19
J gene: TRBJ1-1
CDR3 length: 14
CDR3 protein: ASRDRGVIGGTEAF

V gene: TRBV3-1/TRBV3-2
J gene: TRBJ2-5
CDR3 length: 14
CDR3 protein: ASSQARSGRVETQY

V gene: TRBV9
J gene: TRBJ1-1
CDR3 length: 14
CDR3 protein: ASSSSYRGRNTEAF

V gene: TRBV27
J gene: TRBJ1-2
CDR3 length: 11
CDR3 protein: ASRRDSSYGYT

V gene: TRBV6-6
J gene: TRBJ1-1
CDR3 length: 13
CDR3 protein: ASRVTDTQNTEAF

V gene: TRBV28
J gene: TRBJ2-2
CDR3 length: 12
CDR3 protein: ASSPGLALRELF

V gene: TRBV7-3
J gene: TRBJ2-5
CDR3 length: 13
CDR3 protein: ASSPDGGVGETQY

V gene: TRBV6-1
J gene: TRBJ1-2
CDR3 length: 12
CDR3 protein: ASSERQGTYGYT

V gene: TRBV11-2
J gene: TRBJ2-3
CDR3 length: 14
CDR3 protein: ASSLGLADYTDTQY

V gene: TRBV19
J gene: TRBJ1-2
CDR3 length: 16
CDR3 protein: ASSITGTQVSLRYGYT

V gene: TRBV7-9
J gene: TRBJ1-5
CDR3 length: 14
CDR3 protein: ASSLDAGSGNQPQH

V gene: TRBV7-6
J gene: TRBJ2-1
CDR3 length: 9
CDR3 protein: ASSFSARQF

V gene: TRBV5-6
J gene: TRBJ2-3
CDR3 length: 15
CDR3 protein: ASSPTSREGRRDTQY

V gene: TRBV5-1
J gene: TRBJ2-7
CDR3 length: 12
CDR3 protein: ASSFFDTAGEQY

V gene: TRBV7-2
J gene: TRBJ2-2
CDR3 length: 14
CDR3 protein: ASSPGRGGNTGELF

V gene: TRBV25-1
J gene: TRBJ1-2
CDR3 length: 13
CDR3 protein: ASADDHRAFYGYT

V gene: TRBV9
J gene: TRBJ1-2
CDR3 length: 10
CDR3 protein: ASSLPSYGYT

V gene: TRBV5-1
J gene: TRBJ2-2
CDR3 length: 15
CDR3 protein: ASRFGPTGTNTGELF

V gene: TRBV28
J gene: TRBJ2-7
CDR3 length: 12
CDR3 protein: ASRNAAAAYEQY

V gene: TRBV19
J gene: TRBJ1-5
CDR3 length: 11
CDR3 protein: ASRRQGDQPQH

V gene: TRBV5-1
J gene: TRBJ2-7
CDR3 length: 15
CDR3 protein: ASSLMTWLQTTYEQY

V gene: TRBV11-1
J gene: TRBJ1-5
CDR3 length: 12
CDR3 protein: ASSFDSQNQPQH

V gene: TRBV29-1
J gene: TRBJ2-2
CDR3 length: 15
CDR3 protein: SVEDPQAATLTGELF